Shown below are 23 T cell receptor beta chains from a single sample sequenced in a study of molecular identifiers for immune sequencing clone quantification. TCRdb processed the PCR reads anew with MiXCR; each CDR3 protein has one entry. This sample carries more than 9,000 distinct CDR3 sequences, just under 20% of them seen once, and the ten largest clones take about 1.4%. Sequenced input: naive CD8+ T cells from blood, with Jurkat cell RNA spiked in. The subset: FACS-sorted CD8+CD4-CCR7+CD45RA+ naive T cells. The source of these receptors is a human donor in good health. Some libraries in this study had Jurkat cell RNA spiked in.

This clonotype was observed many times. CDR3 loop: CASSQSGKEQFF. The CDR3 DNA reads as TGTGCCAGCAGCCAGTCAGGAAAAGAGCAGTTCTTC. The J gene is TRBJ2-1, the V gene TRBV14, with no clear D. V dropped 3 bases and J dropped 10 bases, with 10 bases sitting between them. Germline values: CDR1 SGHDN, CDR2 FVKESK. CDR3 size: 12 residues.

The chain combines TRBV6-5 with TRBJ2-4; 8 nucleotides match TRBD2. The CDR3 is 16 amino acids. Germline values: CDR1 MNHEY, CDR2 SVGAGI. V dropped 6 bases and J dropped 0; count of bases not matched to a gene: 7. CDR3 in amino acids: CASSPLAGLAKNIQYF. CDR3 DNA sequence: TGTGCCAGCAGCCCCCTAGCGGGTCTAGCCAAAAACATTCAGTACTTC.

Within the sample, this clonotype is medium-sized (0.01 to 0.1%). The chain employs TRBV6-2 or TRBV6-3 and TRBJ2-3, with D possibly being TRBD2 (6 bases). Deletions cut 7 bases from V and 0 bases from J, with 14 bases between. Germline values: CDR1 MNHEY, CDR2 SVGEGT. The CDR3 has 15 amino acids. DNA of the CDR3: TGTGCCAGCACCAAGGACTACCTAAGCACAGATACGCAGTATTTT. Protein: CASTKDYLSTDTQYF.

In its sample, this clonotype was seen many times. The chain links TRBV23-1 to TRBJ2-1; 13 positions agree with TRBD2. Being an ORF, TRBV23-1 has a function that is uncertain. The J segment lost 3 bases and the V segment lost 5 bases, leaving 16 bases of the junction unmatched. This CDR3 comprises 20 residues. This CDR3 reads CASSLFASGTSGKVYNEQFF. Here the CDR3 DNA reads TGCGCCAGCAGTTTATTTGCCTCTGGGACTAGCGGGAAGGTCTACAATGAGCAGTTCTTC.

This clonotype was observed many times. CDR3 in amino acids: CASSLMGGQPNQPQHF. The CDR3 coding sequence is TGTGCCAGCAGTTTAATGGGGGGACAGCCCAATCAGCCCCAGCATTTT. The V gene is TRBV28, the J gene TRBJ1-5; 7 nucleotides align to TRBD1. The CDR3 runs 16 residues. After removal of 2 bases from V and 3 bases from J, the junction contained 7 bases not matched to a gene. The germline gives CDR1 MDHEN, CDR2 SYDVKM.

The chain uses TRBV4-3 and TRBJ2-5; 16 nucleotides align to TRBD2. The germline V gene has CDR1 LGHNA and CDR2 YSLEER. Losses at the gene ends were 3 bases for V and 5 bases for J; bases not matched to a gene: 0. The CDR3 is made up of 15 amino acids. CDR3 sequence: CASSQGLAGGETQYF. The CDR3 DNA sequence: TGCGCCAGCAGCCAGGGACTAGCGGGGGGGGAGACCCAGTACTTC.

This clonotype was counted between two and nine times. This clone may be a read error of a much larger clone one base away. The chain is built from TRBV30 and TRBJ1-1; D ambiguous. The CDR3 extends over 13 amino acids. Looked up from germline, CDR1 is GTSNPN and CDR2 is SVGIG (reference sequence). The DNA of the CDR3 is TGTGCCTGGACTCAGGACCCGAACACTGGAGCTTTCTTT. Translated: CAWTQDPNTGAFF.

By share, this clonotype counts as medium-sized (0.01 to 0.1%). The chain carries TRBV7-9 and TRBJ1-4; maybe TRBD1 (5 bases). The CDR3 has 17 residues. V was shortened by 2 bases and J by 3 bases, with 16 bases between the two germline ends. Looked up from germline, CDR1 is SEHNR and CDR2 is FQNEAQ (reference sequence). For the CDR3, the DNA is TGTGCCAGCAGCTTACCCCCGGGCAGGGCCTCTAATGAAAAACTGTTTTTT. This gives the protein CASSLPPGRASNEKLFF.

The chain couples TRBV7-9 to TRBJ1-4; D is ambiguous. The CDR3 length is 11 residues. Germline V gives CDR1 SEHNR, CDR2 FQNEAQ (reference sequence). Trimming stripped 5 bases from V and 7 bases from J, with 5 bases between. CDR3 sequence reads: CASSSGEKLFF. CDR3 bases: TGTGCCAGCAGCAGCGGTGAAAAACTGTTTTTT.

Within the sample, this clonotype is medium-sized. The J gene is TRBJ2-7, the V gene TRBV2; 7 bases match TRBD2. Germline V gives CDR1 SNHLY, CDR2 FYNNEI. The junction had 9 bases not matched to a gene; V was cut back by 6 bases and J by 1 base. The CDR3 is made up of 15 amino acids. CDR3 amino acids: CASSSSPGLSYEQYF. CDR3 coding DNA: TGTGCCAGCAGCTCAAGCCCGGGACTATCCTACGAGCAGTACTTC.

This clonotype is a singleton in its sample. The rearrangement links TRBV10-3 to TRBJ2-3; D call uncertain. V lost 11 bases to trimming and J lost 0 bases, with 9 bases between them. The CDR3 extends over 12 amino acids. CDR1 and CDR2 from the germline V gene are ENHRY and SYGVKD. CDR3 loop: CAVLGSTDTQYF. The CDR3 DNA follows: TGTGCCGTCCTAGGAAGCACAGATACGCAGTATTTT.

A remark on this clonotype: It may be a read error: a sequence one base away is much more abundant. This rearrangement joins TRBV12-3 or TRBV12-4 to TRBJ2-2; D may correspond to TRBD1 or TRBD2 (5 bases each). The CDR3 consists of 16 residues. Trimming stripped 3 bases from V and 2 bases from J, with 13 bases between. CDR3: CASSFGVRTNTGELFF. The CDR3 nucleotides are TGTGCCAGCAGTTTCGGGGTCAGGACAAACACCGGGGAGCTGTTTTTT.

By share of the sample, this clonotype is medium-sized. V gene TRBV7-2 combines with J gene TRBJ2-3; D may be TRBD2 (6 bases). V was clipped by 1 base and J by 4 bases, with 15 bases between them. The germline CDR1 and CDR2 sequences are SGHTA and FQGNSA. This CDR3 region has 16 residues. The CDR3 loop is CASSLDAGIVSDTQYF. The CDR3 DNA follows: TGTGCCAGCAGCTTAGACGCGGGAATTGTCTCAGATACGCAGTATTTT.

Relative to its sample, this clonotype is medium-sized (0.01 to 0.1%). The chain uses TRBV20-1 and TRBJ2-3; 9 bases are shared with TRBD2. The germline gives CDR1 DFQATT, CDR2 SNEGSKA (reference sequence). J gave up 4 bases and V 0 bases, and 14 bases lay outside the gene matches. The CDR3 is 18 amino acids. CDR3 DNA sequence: TGCAGTGCTAGAGAACCGGGACTAGCCCTTCTATCCGCAGATACGCAGTATTTT. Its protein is CSAREPGLALLSADTQYF.

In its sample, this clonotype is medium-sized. Here the CDR3 reads CSVLGLPGTGMWTEAFF. Written as DNA, the CDR3 is TGCAGCGTCTTAGGCCTTCCCGGGACAGGGATGTGGACTGAAGCTTTCTTT. The chain links TRBV29-1 to TRBJ1-1; 9 bases map to TRBD1. CDR1 SQVTM and CDR2 ANQGSEA come from the germline V gene. The CDR3 sequence is 17 residues long. V lost 6 bases to trimming and J lost 5 bases; unmatched junction nucleotides: 19.

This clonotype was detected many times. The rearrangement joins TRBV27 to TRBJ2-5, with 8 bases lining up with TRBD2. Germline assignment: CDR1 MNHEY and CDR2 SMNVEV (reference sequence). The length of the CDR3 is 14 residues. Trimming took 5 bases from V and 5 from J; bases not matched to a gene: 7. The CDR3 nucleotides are TGTGCCAGCAGTCAAGGACTAGCACCCGAGACCCAGTACTTC. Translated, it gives CASSQGLAPETQYF.

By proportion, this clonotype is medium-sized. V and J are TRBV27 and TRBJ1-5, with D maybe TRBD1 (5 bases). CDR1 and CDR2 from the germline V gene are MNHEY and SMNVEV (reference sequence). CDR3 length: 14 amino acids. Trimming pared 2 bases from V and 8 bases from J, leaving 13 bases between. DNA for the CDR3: TGTGCCAGCAGTTTAGGGGCAGAAAGTAAGCCCCAGCATTTT. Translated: CASSLGAESKPQHF.

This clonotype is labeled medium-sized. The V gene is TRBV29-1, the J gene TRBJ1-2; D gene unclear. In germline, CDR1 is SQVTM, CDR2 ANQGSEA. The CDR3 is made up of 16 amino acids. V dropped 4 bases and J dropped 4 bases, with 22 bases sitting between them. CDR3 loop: CSVVPTAPFALYGYTF. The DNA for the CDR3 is TGCAGCGTTGTTCCCACAGCCCCGTTCGCCCTCTATGGCTACACCTTC.

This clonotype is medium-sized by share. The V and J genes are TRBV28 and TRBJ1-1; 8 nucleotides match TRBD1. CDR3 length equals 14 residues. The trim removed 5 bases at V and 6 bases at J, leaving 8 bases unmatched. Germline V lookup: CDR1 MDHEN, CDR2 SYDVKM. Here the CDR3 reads CASSLTDRASEAFF. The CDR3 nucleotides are TGTGCCAGCAGTCTCACGGACAGGGCGTCTGAAGCTTTCTTT. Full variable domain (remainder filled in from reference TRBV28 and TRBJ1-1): DVKVTQSSRYLVKRTGEKVFLECVQDMDHENMFWYRQDPGLGLRLIYFSYDVKMKEKGDIPEGYSVSREKKERFSLILESASTNQTSMYLCASSLTDRASEAFFGQGTRLTVV.

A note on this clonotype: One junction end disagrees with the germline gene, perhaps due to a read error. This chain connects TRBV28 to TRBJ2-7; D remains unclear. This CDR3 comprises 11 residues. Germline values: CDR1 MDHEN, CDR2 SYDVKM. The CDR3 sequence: CASSFGGWPKF. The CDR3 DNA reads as TGTGCCAGCAGTTTTGGTGGTTGGCCCAAATTC.

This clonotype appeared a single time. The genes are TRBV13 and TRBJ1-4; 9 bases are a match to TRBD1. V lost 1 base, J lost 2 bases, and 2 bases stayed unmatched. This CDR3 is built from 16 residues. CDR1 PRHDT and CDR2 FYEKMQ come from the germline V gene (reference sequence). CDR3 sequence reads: CASSLEGTGTNEKLFF. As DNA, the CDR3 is TGTGCCAGCAGCTTAGAGGGGACAGGGACTAATGAAAAACTGTTTTTT. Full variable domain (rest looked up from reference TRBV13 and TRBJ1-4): AAGVIQSPRHLIKEKRETATLKCYPIPRHDTVYWYQQGPGQDPQFLISFYEKMQSDKGSIPDRFSAQQFSDYHSELNMSSLELGDSALYFCASSLEGTGTNEKLFFGSGTQLSVL.

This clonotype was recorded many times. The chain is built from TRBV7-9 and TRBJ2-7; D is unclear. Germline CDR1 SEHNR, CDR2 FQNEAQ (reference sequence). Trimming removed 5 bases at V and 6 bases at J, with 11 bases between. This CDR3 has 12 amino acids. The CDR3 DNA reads TGTGCCAGCAGCAAGGAAGGGTCCGAGCAGTACTTC. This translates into CASSKEGSEQYF.

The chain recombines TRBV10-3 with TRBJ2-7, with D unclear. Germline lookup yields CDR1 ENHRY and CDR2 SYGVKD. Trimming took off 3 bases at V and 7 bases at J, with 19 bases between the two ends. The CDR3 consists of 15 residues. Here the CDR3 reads CAISDTTEITLEQYF. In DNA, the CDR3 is TGTGCCATCAGTGACACAACCGAAATTACCCTGGAGCAGTACTTC.